Reported below is one T cell receptor beta chain. Its specificity is unknown. These data come from a study of long-term antiretroviral therapy in people with HIV. Researchers ran immunoSEQ v3.0 at survey level. Sequenced by immunoSEQ multiplex PCR; TCRdb stores in-frame clones only, minus some. The sample has fewer than 30,000 clones; 60% to 80% are singletons. Study-level findings and limits: The clones with expansion before ART were dominant in the repertoire at all time points. Adherence to ART, viral resistance and therapy changes lacked any data.

The CDR3 spans 15 residues. Germline V gene lookup returns CDR1 SGHRS and CDR2 YFSETQ. V lost 2 bases and J lost 5, with 16 bases in between. Sampling of each donor yielded at least one pre-ART PBMC sample and at least two post-ART PBMC samples. Participants living with HIV all received treatment in the United States. The rearrangement uses TRBV5-1 and TRBJ2-5; D tentatively fits TRBD1 or TRBD2 (5 bases each). The sample in question was unsorted PBMCs, obtained 2.1 years after starting antiretroviral therapy. This clonotype was sampled from a man under 40 with HIV. The CDR3 nucleotides are TGCGCCAGCAGCTTAGGAGCGGCCTCAGGGGAGACCCAGTACTTC. As protein: CASSLGAASGETQYF.